This paragraph covers one T cell receptor beta chain sequence. CDR3 size: 13 residues. Germline V lookup: CDR1 SGHTA, CDR2 FQGNSA. V gave up 2 bases and J gave up 4 bases, with 8 bases separating them. This specimen belongs to a study of blood T cell repertoires in COVID-19. For the study at large: The analysed material was cDNA or gDNA that came from T cells, B-cell-depleted T cells, or PBMCs.

Under the authors' procedure: How many nucleated cells were present was estimated from reference gene primer amplification. The data were produced by immunoSEQ multiplex PCR, yet TCRdb's version contains in-frame clones alone and is incomplete. V and J calls and clone size are given by that table; D and trimming were obtained from the DNA. The sample carries just over 250,000 clones, more than 90% recorded once. The chain has TRBV7-2 and TRBJ2-5, with D possibly matching TRBD2 (6 bases). This TCR derives from a young adult with COVID-19, enrolled during active disease. Sequencing was performed on peripheral blood. CDR3 loop: CASSLLGRETQYF. CDR3 sequence (DNA): TGTGCCAGCAGCTTACTCGGGAGAGAGACCCAGTACTTC.